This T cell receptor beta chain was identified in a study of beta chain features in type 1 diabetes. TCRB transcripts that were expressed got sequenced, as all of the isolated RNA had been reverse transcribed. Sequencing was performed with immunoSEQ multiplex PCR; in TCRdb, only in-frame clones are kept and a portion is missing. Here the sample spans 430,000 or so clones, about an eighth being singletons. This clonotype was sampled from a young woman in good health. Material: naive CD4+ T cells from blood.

In nucleotides, the CDR3 is TGTGCCAGCAGCAAAGCGCCGCAGGCGACGGGAGAGCAGTACGTC. This gives the protein CASSKAPQATGEQYV. V gene TRBV21-1 combines with J gene TRBJ2-7; TRBD2 was called by the table and not checked on the DNA. TRBV21-1 is a recognized pseudogene. The CDR3 consists of 15 residues.